This T cell receptor (beta chain) comes out of a study of post-analysis software for immune sequencing data. Broader study findings: TRBV segments more frequent in patients than in controls numbered roughly 5 and included TRBV5-6, TRBV5-1 and TRBV20-1.

The ends were cut back, 8 bases at V and 7 bases at J, with 18 bases in the middle. The CDR3 runs to 14 residues. Tagging with unique molecular identifiers was a feature of the TCR beta cDNA libraries. MiXCR, run by TCRdb on the PCR reads, gives a single entry per CDR3 protein. Of about 540,000 distinct CDR3 sequences in the sample, 34% were seen once. Turning to this clonotype: Antigen: not known.

The sequence derives from a girl aged 2-17 years with multiple sclerosis. Sequenced: blood. The chain combines TRBV12-3 or TRBV12-4 with TRBJ2-1, with D unresolved. CDR3 protein: CASSRNGVQNEQFF. The CDR3 DNA reads TGTGCCAGCTCCAGGAACGGTGTACAGAATGAGCAGTTCTTC.